This entry concerns a single T cell receptor (beta chain). Clones were read by immunoSEQ multiplex PCR, and TCRdb kept only the in-frame ones, dropping some. The data contain approximately 21,000 clones, 60% to 80% of them seen just once; the ten biggest clones take up more than 25%. This sample was taken from a study of OX40 agonist ivuxolimab in advanced cancers. CDR1 is SEHNR and CDR2 is FQNEAQ in the germline V gene (reference sequence). The length of the CDR3 is 14 residues. Trimming removed 5 bases at V and 3 bases at J, with 14 bases between. The TCR comes from an adult with an advanced solid tumor such as melanoma, head and neck, liver or kidney cancer. The sequences come from CD4+ or CD8+ T cells sorted from blood, collected in a trial of the OX40 agonist ivuxolimab. This rearrangement joins TRBV7-9 to TRBJ2-7, with TRBD2 as a possible D gene (6 bases). The CDR3 reads CASSPGDWLYEQYF. DNA for the CDR3: TGTGCCAGCAGCCCGGGGGACTGGCTCTACGAGCAGTACTTC.